One and the same sample provided the 7 T cell receptor beta chains below, sequenced in a study of T-cell reconstitution after alpha-beta-depleted transplantation in children. The TCRbeta library was prepared with unique molecular identifiers. TCRdb reprocessed the PCR reads via MiXCR and lists one record per CDR3 protein. The sample carries around 700,000 distinct CDR3 sequences, about an eighth recorded once. Here the sequenced sample was PBMCs, taken before TCRalphabeta/CD19-depleted stem cell transplant. These TCRs come from a girl aged 2-10 years with congenital amegakaryocytic thrombocytopenia, due to receive a stem cell transplant.

This clonotype has a count of ten or more. The chain has TRBV20-1 and TRBJ1-5, with D possibly matching TRBD1 (5 bases). V was trimmed by 1 base and J by 0 bases, leaving 13 bases between them. The CDR3 length is 16 residues. Germline CDR1 is DFQATT and CDR2 is SNEGSKA (reference sequence). The CDR3 sequence is CSARVVGAYSNQPQHF. The CDR3 DNA sequence: TGCAGTGCTAGAGTGGTAGGGGCTTATAGCAATCAGCCCCAGCATTTT.

This clonotype has just a few counts. The chain uses TRBV7-9 and TRBJ2-2; D remains unclear. This CDR3 has 14 amino acids. V shed 7 bases and J shed 1 base, with 10 bases lying between them. Germline CDR1 and CDR2: SEHNR and FQNEAQ (reference sequence). The chain's CDR3 is CASTQVQNTGELFF. The CDR3 DNA is TGTGCCAGCACCCAAGTGCAGAACACCGGGGAGCTGTTTTTT.

Details on this clonotype: Relative to the germline gene, one junction end is altered; a read error may explain this. The J gene is TRBJ2-1, the V gene TRBV7-2; 8 positions agree with TRBD2. CDR3 length: 15 residues. The germline CDR1 and CDR2 sequences are SGHTA and FQGNSA. CDR3 amino acids: CASSLGLGRYNEQSF. The CDR3 DNA reads TGTGCCAGCAGCTTGGGACTAGGTCGTTACAATGAGCAGTCCTTC.

This clonotype was seen more than once but under ten times. The rearrangement uses TRBV19 and TRBJ2-7, with a possible D match to TRBD1 (6 bases). Trimming took 3 bases from V and 0 from J, leaving 21 bases between them. Germline loops: CDR1 LNHDA, CDR2 SQIVND (reference sequence). This CDR3 comprises 18 residues. The CDR3 sequence: CASSIGSGVAQSSYEQYF. CDR3 nucleotides: TGTGCCAGTAGTATTGGGTCAGGGGTGGCCCAATCCTCCTACGAGCAGTACTTC.

This clonotype came up once. Since a much larger clone is just one base distant, this may be a read error. The rearrangement uses TRBV6-5 and TRBJ1-4; maybe TRBD1 (6 bases). The V gene lost 4 bases and the J gene lost 0 bases, with 12 bases spanning the gap. The CDR3 consists of 16 residues. Germline V gene data show CDR1 as MNHEY and CDR2 as SVGAGI. CDR3 DNA sequence: TGTGCCAGCAGTTCCTCACAGGGTGCAACTAATGAAAAACTGTTTTTT. This translates into CASSSSQGATNEKLFF.

This clonotype has at least ten counts. The genes are TRBV20-1 and TRBJ2-3; D is possibly TRBD2 (5 bases). The CDR3 loop spans 15 amino acids. Germline CDR1 is DFQATT and CDR2 is SNEGSKA (reference sequence). V was pared by 4 bases and J by 0 bases, with 14 bases between. The CDR3 loop is CSATPGGRSTDTQYF. CDR3 sequence (DNA): TGCAGTGCTACTCCCGGCGGGCGCAGCACAGATACGCAGTATTTT.

This clonotype was observed many times. V usage is TRBV15 and J usage is TRBJ2-2; 8 nucleotides agree with TRBD2. The V gene end was trimmed by 3 bases and the J gene end by 1 base; junction bases not matched to a gene: 4. CDR1 is LNHNV, CDR2 YYDKDF, per germline (reference sequence). This CDR3 region has 16 residues. CDR3: CATSSLAGENTGELFF. As DNA, the CDR3 is TGTGCCACCAGCAGTCTAGCGGGCGAGAACACCGGGGAGCTGTTTTTT.